This TCR beta chain appears in the sequencing data of a study of memory CD4+ T cells and cytomegalovirus serostatus (dated by TCRdb to between 2018 and 2021). In the study overall: A total of about 33 healthy Belgian adults, of whom 9 were CMV seropositive and roughly 25 were CMV seronegative, were included in the cohort. To replicate a published TCR-based CMV serostatus classifier, the study sequenced CD4+ memory TCRbeta repertoires from a Belgian cohort whose cytomegalovirus serostatus was known.

To note about this clone: Its target antigen remains unknown. No per-base quality is available; no much larger clone lies one base away.

As encoded in the germline V gene, CDR1 is SGHRS while CDR2 is YFSETQ. V and J are truncated by 1 base and 1 base respectively, leaving an intervening sequence of 8 bases. Including the terminal cysteine and phenylalanine, the CDR3 comprises 14 residues. Left in the record is the CDR3 DNA by itself, 42 bases read in frame from the first base. Single viable CD3+CD4+CD8-CD45RO+ cells were sorted as memory CD4+ T cells on a FACSAria II. CMV serostatus was assessed using a Roche Elecsys assay, by which serum IgG against CMV pp150, pp28, p38 and p52 was detected. Once the samples were thawed, total CD4+ T cells were enriched through positive selection using CD4 magnetic microbeads. The samples came from a separate study whose specific focus was interrogating the CD4+ T cell memory repertoire. Peripheral blood mononuclear cells were isolated and cryopreserved according to standard operating procedures, and serum was stored at -80 degrees C. CD3-PerCP (BW264/56), CD4-APC (RPA-T4), CD45RO-PE (UCHT1) and CD8-Pacific Orange (3B5) antibodies were used for staining, and non-viable cells were excluded with Sytox blue.

Broad study findings and their caveats: Unlike the original study, which covered naive and memory CD4+ and CD8+ populations, the Belgian study sequenced only CD4+CD45RO+ memory cells. The original-framework classifier achieved a median bootstrapped AUC of almost 0.97 with a 95% CI of 0.76-1.00 on the Belgian cohort. Of over 150 previously reported CMV-associated TCRbeta sequences, over 65 appeared in the CD4+ memory repertoires, each in one to five individuals. The results were interpreted as suggesting that the CMV-associated TCR signature is largely present in the CD4+ memory repertoire. For predicting CMV serostatus, the median bootstrapped AUC was approximately 0.95 using the original framework and less than 0.93 using a US-trained random forest.

The Quick-DNA Microprep Kit was used to extract genomic DNA from the sorted cells. Amplification of TCRbeta DNA was done with the immunoSEQ hsTCRbeta kit, following the protocol from the manufacturer. An Illumina MiSeq instrument was used to sequence the TCRbeta libraries. For the original study's pipeline: Following removal of out-of-frame sequences, 2 million to 2.5 million distinct TCRbeta sequences were retained, with an average of about 70,000 per individual. Each individual was scored using the number of around 180 previously reported CMV-associated TCRbeta sequences that the individual carried and the total number of productive distinct TCRbeta sequences. A beta-binomial model was reimplemented in Python, and scikit-learn random forests with default parameters were trained on data from the US cohort. Classifier performance on the Belgian cohort was summarized as median AUC with percentile confidence intervals calculated over 10,000 bootstrap iterations. TCRdb's version of the immuneACCESS table is confined to in-frame rearrangements and falls short of the full clone set. An unresolved V gene accounts for under half of the shortfall where checked; the remainder is of unknown origin. V, J and clone size were drawn from that table, and D and trimming were deduced from the DNA. Across this sample there are 50,000 to 65,000 clones, with 83% seen only once. Clones ranked in the top ten supply 2% of the sample.

Sample: memory CD4+ T cells from blood. The receptor was derived from an adult in good health and CMV-seropositive. The chain employs TRBV5-1 and TRBJ2-5; no confident D gene assignment can be made. The DNA sequence reads TGCGCCAGCAGCTTGATCCCTGGCCAAGAGACCCAGTACTTC. This gives the protein CASSLIPGQETQYF.